This is a list of T cell receptor beta chains from one sample in a study of CD8 T cells in Susac syndrome. TCRdb processed the immunoSEQ multiplex PCR reads anew with MiXCR; each CDR3 protein has one entry. The table lists about 150,000 distinct CDR3 sequences, approximately 94% of them singletons. The sample consisted of CD4+ T cells from PBMCs. The receptor set was obtained from a human donor with Susac syndrome. Both conserved end residues are part of each CDR3. A D gene is named only where the DNA matches it firmly. Only some rows state a clone size, as once, few, many or a class for expanded clones.

>NA|NA|TRBJ1-1|TRBV3-1
CASSQETTEAFF
TGTGCCAGCAGCCAAGAGACCACTGAAGCTTTCTTT
>NA|NA|TRBJ2-1|TRBV4-1
CASRQNDGNSYNEQFF
TGCGCCAGCAGACAAAATGACGGAAACTCCTACAATGAGCAGTTCTTC
>NA|NA|TRBJ2-1|TRBV6-5
CASSLARTRNGEQFF
TGTGCCAGCAGTCTTGCCCGGACGCGCAATGGTGAGCAGTTCTTC
>NA|NA|TRBJ2-1|TRBV2
CASNLATYNEQFF
TGTGCCAGCAATCTAGCGACCTACAATGAGCAGTTCTTC
>TRBD2|NA|TRBJ2-3|TRBV20-1
CSSNSGATDTQYF
TGCAGTTCGAACAGCGGGGCCACAGATACGCAGTATTTT
>TRBD1|NA|TRBJ2-2|TRBV24-1
CATSITGANTGELFF
TGTGCCACCAGTATTACAGGGGCGAACACCGGGGAGCTGTTTTTT
>NA|NA|TRBJ1-4|TRBV6-1
CASSGTSNEKLFF
TGTGCCAGCAGTGGGACATCCAATGAAAAACTGTTTTTT
>NA|NA|TRBJ1-1|TRBV5-6
CASLPTEAFF
TGTGCCAGCCTCCCAACTGAAGCTTTCTTT
>TRBD1|NA|TRBJ2-5|TRBV6-5
CASSSSPGQGGETQYF
TGTGCCAGCAGTTCTTCCCCGGGACAGGGGGGGGAGACCCAGTACTTC
>TRBD1|NA|TRBJ2-5|TRBV20-1
CSARGNMETQYF
TGCAGTGCCAGGGGGAATATGGAGACCCAGTACTTC
>NA|NA|TRBJ2-5|TRBV20-1
CSAHGVGETQYF
TGCAGTGCCCACGGGGTTGGAGAGACCCAGTACTTC
>TRBD2|NA|TRBJ2-3|TRBV3-1
CASSQRSGGAKDTQYF
TGTGCCAGCAGCCAACGTAGCGGGGGGGCGAAAGATACGCAGTATTTT
>NA|NA|TRBJ2-1|TRBV7-2
CASSAFSEQFF
TGTGCCAGCAGCGCCTTTAGTGAGCAGTTCTTC
>NA|NA|TRBJ2-2|TRBV18
CASPRRKDTGELFF
TGTGCCAGCCCCCGGCGGAAGGACACCGGGGAGCTGTTTTTT
>NA|NA|TRBJ1-1|TRBV20-1
CSARPTWGRTEAFF
TGCAGTGCTAGACCCACTTGGGGGAGGACTGAAGCTTTCTTT
>NA|few|TRBJ2-5|TRBV7-2
CASTVGGQRETQYF
TGTGCCAGCACCGTGGGGGGGCAGAGGGAGACCCAGTACTTC
>NA|NA|TRBJ2-4|TRBV2
CASSLQRNIQYF
TGTGCCAGCAGTTTACAAAGAAACATTCAGTACTTC
>TRBD1|NA|TRBJ2-4|TRBV6-6
CASSHDRQGNIQYF
TGTGCCAGCAGTCATGACCGACAGGGAAACATTCAGTACTTC
>NA|NA|TRBJ2-3|TRBV9
CASSREGADTQYF
TGTGCCAGCAGCCGAGAAGGCGCGGATACGCAGTATTTT
>TRBD2|once|TRBJ2-1|TRBV11-2
CASSPPGLVIGNEQFF
TGTGCCAGCAGCCCCCCCGGACTAGTGATTGGGAATGAGCAGTTCTTC
>NA|NA|TRBJ2-1|TRBV20-1
CSGGNNEQFF
TGCAGTGGTGGGAACAATGAGCAGTTCTTC
>NA|NA|TRBJ1-1|TRBV29-1
CSVREQLEAFF
TGCAGCGTTAGGGAACAGTTAGAAGCTTTCTTT
>NA|NA|TRBJ1-2|TRBV6-7
CAYLYGYTF
TGTGCCTACCTCTATGGCTACACCTTC
>NA|NA|TRBJ2-3|TRBV6-6
CASSGSRTDTQYF
TGTGCCAGCTCGGGGTCTCGCACAGATACGCAGTATTTT
>NA|NA|TRBJ2-5|TRBV15
CATSPVGETQYF
TGTGCCACCAGCCCGGTAGGAGAGACCCAGTACTTC
>TRBD1|NA|TRBJ1-2|TRBV29-1
CSVGQVDGYTF
TGCAGCGTCGGACAGGTAGATGGCTACACCTTC
>NA|NA|TRBJ1-5|TRBV5-6
CASSVGGQPQHF
TGTGCCAGCAGCGTGGGAGGACAGCCCCAGCATTTT
>NA|NA|TRBJ1-1|TRBV15
CATSRASRGLNTEAFF
TGTGCCACCAGCAGAGCTTCCCGGGGACTGAACACTGAAGCTTTCTTT
>TRBD2|NA|TRBJ2-1|TRBV4-1
CASSQAPTSGRVSEQFF
TGCGCCAGCAGCCAAGCCCCGACTAGCGGGAGGGTTAGTGAGCAGTTCTTC
>TRBD2|NA|TRBJ2-2|TRBV28
CASTPRLAGNGELFF
TGTGCCAGCACCCCTAGACTAGCGGGCAACGGGGAGCTGTTTTTT
>NA|once|TRBJ1-2|TRBV6-6
CASSGLLYGYTF
TGTGCCAGCAGCGGACTTCTCTATGGCTACACCTTC
>NA|NA|TRBJ1-2|TRBV15
CATSRDRTGYGYTF
TGTGCCACCAGCAGAGATCGTACAGGCTATGGCTACACCTTC
>NA|once|TRBJ1-2|TRBV7-9
CASSTQEVSIGYTF
TGTGCCAGCAGTACTCAGGAAGTTTCTATCGGCTACACCTTC
>NA|once|TRBJ1-1|TRBV4-1
CASSHYISQEANTEAFF
TGCGCCAGCAGCCACTACATTTCCCAGGAGGCGAACACTGAAGCTTTCTTT
>TRBD1|NA|TRBJ1-2|TRBV7-9
CASSYQGDTYGYTF
TGTGCCAGCAGCTACCAGGGGGATACATATGGCTACACCTTC
>NA|NA|TRBJ1-3|TRBV3-1
CASSQQSGGTIYF
TGTGCCAGCAGCCAACAAAGTGGAGGCACCATATATTTT
>TRBD2|NA|TRBJ2-2|TRBV4-1
CASSQVTGGDTGELFF
TGCGCCAGCAGCCAAGTGACGGGGGGGGACACCGGGGAGCTGTTTTTT
>TRBD2|NA|TRBJ2-3|TRBV4-1
CASSHGREDTQYF
TGCGCCAGCAGCCACGGGAGGGAAGATACGCAGTATTTT
>NA|NA|TRBJ1-2|TRBV12-3/TRBV12-4
CASSLNSLYGYTF
TGTGCCAGCAGTTTAAACAGCCTCTATGGCTACACCTTC
>NA|NA|TRBJ1-4|TRBV7-9
CASSATNKEKLFF
TGTGCCAGCAGCGCCACTAATAAGGAAAAACTGTTTTTT
>NA|NA|TRBJ2-5|TRBV20-1
CSASRGAGETQYF
TGCAGTGCGTCCCGGGGGGCCGGTGAGACCCAGTACTTC
>NA|NA|TRBJ2-3|TRBV9
CASSVGLGPNSDTQYF
TGTGCCAGCAGCGTAGGGTTGGGGCCCAACTCCGATACGCAGTATTTT
>NA|NA|TRBJ2-7|TRBV14
CASSPKGAEQYF
TGTGCCAGCAGCCCCAAAGGCGCCGAGCAGTACTTC
>NA|once|TRBJ1-1|TRBV20-1
CSALGGTNTEAFF
TGCAGTGCTCTTGGGGGGACGAACACTGAAGCTTTCTTT
>NA|once|TRBJ2-1|TRBV9
CASSVGSLQYNEQFF
TGTGCCAGCAGCGTAGGATCCCTTCAGTACAATGAGCAGTTCTTC
>NA|NA|TRBJ1-5|TRBV20-1
CSASSGGTSQPQHF
TGCAGTGCCTCCTCCGGTGGGACCAGTCAGCCCCAGCATTTT
>NA|NA|TRBJ1-2|TRBV27
CASILGIRNYGYTF
TGTGCCAGCATCCTAGGGATAAGGAACTATGGCTACACCTTC
>TRBD2|NA|TRBJ2-2|TRBV7-3
CASSHTASGKLGELFF
TGTGCCAGCAGCCACACGGCTAGCGGGAAGCTCGGGGAGCTGTTTTTT